These 18 T cell receptor beta chains were all obtained from the same sample, sequenced in a study of shared clonotypes between healthy human individuals. Assay used: immunoSEQ multiplex PCR; TCRdb lists only in-frame clones, some missing. The sample contains about 1 million clones, around 74% of which appear only once. Sequences were obtained from memory CD4+ T cells sorted from blood. The subset here: CD45RA-negative fraction. The receptors were gathered from a man between 18 and 35 years old in good health.

The rearrangement links TRBV5-6 to TRBJ1-1; D is uncertain. Trimming shortened V by 6 bases and J by 1 base, and 19 bases separated the two germline ends. Germline V CDR1 and CDR2: SGHDT, YYEEEE. The CDR3 runs 16 residues. The DNA for the CDR3 is TGTGCCAGCACCTCCTACGTCGGGGAGAGGAACACTGAAGCTTTCTTT. Translated: CASTSYVGERNTEAFF.

The rearrangement joins TRBV10-1 to TRBJ2-7; tentatively, D is TRBD2 (5 bases). Looked up from germline, CDR1 is WNHNN and CDR2 is SYGVQD (reference sequence). The CDR3 is 13 residues long. V was cut by 0 bases and J by 3 bases, with 6 bases left in between. The CDR3 reads CASSESGNYEQYF. The CDR3 bases are TGCGCCAGCAGTGAGTCCGGGAACTACGAGCAGTACTTC.

A note on this clone: The sample holds other DNA sequences that translate to the same CDR3. CDR3 protein: CASSLSGTGFGNTIYF. The CDR3 coding sequence is TGTGCCAGCAGTTTATCGGGGACAGGGTTTGGAAACACCATATATTTT. V and J are TRBV27 and TRBJ1-3, with 9 bases aligning to TRBD1. The CDR3 covers 16 residues. The V gene end was trimmed by 0 bases and the J gene end by 3 bases; junction bases not matched to a gene: 3. Germline CDR1 and CDR2: MNHEY and SMNVEV (reference sequence).

The chain joins TRBV19 to TRBJ2-5, with 8 bases that match TRBD1. TRBJ2-7 explains the end of the DNA better; the J call may be wrong. Germline V gene lookup returns CDR1 LNHDA and CDR2 SQIVND (reference sequence). The CDR3 runs to 16 residues. This CDR3 is CASSTDIGQGSYEQYF. Here the CDR3 DNA reads TGTGCCAGTAGCACAGATATCGGACAGGGCTCCTACGAGCAGTACTTC.

The J gene is TRBJ2-7, the V gene TRBV5-6, with D perhaps TRBD1 or TRBD2 (5 bases each). V was shortened by 4 bases and J by 3 bases, with 14 bases between the two germline ends. CDR3 length: 14 residues. The germline gives CDR1 SGHDT, CDR2 YYEEEE. For the CDR3, the DNA is TGTGCCAGCAGCACCGGGCTTGGGGGCTACGAGCAGTACTTC. It specifies CASSTGLGGYEQYF.

The V gene is TRBV5-6, the J gene TRBJ2-1; no clear D gene. Germline values: CDR1 SGHDT, CDR2 YYEEEE. The CDR3 runs to 12 residues. V shed 0 bases and J shed 7 bases, with 5 bases lying between them. CDR3 sequence reads: CASSLAKNEQFF. CDR3 nucleotide sequence: TGTGCCAGCAGCTTGGCGAAAAATGAGCAGTTCTTC.

This clone was seen a handful of times. The junction does not match germline at one end; this may be a read error. J is TRBJ1-3 and V is TRBV6-1; D may be TRBD1 (5 bases). The CDR3 runs to 13 residues. Germline CDR1 and CDR2: MNHNS and SASEGT. The CDR3 here is CASRSEKVGTVHF. CDR3 nucleotides: TGTGCCAGCAGGTCAGAAAAAGTCGGGACTGTACATTTT.

CDR3 sequence reads: CASTSRSRANEKLFF. CDR3 coding DNA: TGTGCCAGCACCTCCCGATCCCGGGCTAATGAAAAACTGTTTTTT. The chain combines TRBV7-9 with TRBJ1-4; D unresolved. From germline, CDR1 is SEHNR and CDR2 FQNEAQ (reference sequence). Trimming took off 7 bases at V and 3 bases at J, with 15 bases between the two ends. There are 15 residues in the CDR3.

The V gene is TRBV6-1, the J gene TRBJ1-1; unclear D gene. CDR3 length: 15 residues. The V gene lost 2 bases and the J gene lost 1 base, with 11 bases spanning the gap. CDR1 MNHNS and CDR2 SASEGT come from the germline V gene. This CDR3 reads CASSESMVSNTEAFF. The CDR3 DNA is TGTGCCAGCAGTGAATCGATGGTGTCGAACACTGAAGCTTTCTTT.

This clone was seen a single time. V gene TRBV29-1 combines with J gene TRBJ2-5, with 7 positions matching TRBD1. This CDR3 has 13 residues. V shed 0 bases and J 7 bases; nucleotides not matched to a gene: 5. Germline CDR1 reads SQVTM; CDR2 reads ANQGSEA. This CDR3 reads CSVEDGNRGTQYF. CDR3 coding DNA: TGCAGCGTTGAAGATGGCAACAGGGGGACCCAGTACTTC.

CDR3 region: CAWSVRGRSGGFNEQFF. CDR3 in DNA: TGTGCCTGGAGTGTAAGGGGGAGAAGCGGGGGATTCAATGAGCAGTTCTTC. The chain joins TRBV30 to TRBJ2-1; 8 positions match TRBD2. Germline V lookup: CDR1 GTSNPN, CDR2 SVGIG (reference sequence). The V and J ends lost 0 bases and 6 bases, in that order; junction bases with no gene match: 13. The CDR3 contains 17 residues.

V gene TRBV6-5 combines with J gene TRBJ1-5; possible D gene TRBD1, 6 bases. Germline CDR1 is MNHEY and CDR2 is SVGAGI. V lost 8 bases and J lost 1, with 9 bases in between. The CDR3 sequence is 13 residues long. The CDR3 here is CASGRGSNQPQHF. The CDR3 DNA is TGTGCCAGCGGGAGGGGGAGCAATCAGCCCCAGCATTTT.

This clone was counted between two and nine times. V and J are TRBV5-4 and TRBJ2-2; D is undetermined. V lost 0 bases and J lost 2, with 11 bases in between. The CDR3 consists of 16 residues. Looked up from germline, CDR1 is SGHNT and CDR2 is YYREEE (reference sequence). The DNA of the CDR3 is TGTGCCAGCAGCTTGGATGGAAATCGAAACACCGGGGAGCTGTTTTTT. Its protein is CASSLDGNRNTGELFF.

The chain has TRBV7-2 and TRBJ1-1; D ambiguous. The CDR3 is 13 amino acids. Per the germline V gene, CDR1 is SGHTA and CDR2 is FQGNSA. V gave up 5 bases and J gave up 1 base, with 8 bases separating them. As DNA, the CDR3 is TGTGCCAGCAGCCGACGGAGGAACACTGAAGCTTTCTTT. Residues: CASSRRRNTEAFF.

The rearrangement uses TRBV7-9 and TRBJ2-7; TRBD2 might be the D (5 bases). This CDR3 is built from 14 residues. V was trimmed by 5 bases and J by 1 base, leaving 12 bases between them. Germline CDR1 reads SEHNR; CDR2 reads FQNEAQ (reference sequence). The CDR3 protein is CASSPTGSSYEQYF. CDR3 DNA sequence: TGTGCCAGCAGCCCAACGGGGAGTTCCTACGAGCAGTACTTC.

The chain combines TRBV7-2 with TRBJ1-2, with D unclear. There are 12 residues in the CDR3. Looked up from germline, CDR1 is SGHTA and CDR2 is FQGNSA. The V end lost 5 bases, the J end lost 8 bases, and 12 bases lay between the germline ends. CDR3 in DNA: TGTGCCAGCAGCCCCGAAGTGGGCGGCTACACCTTC. Encoded protein: CASSPEVGGYTF.

V gene TRBV25-1 combines with J gene TRBJ1-6, with D uncertain. The germline V gene has CDR1 MGHDK and CDR2 SYGVNS. The CDR3 is 17 amino acids. Trimming stripped 2 bases from V and 1 base from J, with 12 bases between. CDR3 nucleotides: TGTGCCAGCAGTGAAGGGAGGGCAGCGTCCTATAATTCACCCCTCCACTTT. Encoded protein: CASSEGRAASYNSPLHF.

This clone was recorded once. CDR3 coding DNA: TGTGCCAGCAGCTTCTACGGACAGGGGGCCTACGAGCAGTACTTC. Residues: CASSFYGQGAYEQYF. The gene calls are TRBV7-2 and TRBJ2-7; 10 nucleotides line up with TRBD1. V shed 3 bases, J shed 2 bases, and the junction held 4 bases outside the gene matches. Germline V gene sequence: CDR1 SGHTA, CDR2 FQGNSA. The CDR3 totals 15 residues.